The present entry profiles one T cell receptor (beta chain) with its context. Antigen: not known. This specimen belongs to a study of cytomegalovirus exposure and HLA in healthy donors. Study at large: The study placed less than 90% of its approximately 360 genotyped donors in the Caucasian-associated ancestry cluster.

Study-wide findings and caveats: As a later analysis revealed, the rate of TCR association differed by HLA locus, with DRB1 most and HLA-C fewest. Some V segments, TRBV6-2 and TRBV6-3 among them, were indistinguishable and were therefore excluded.

This CDR3 is 14 amino acids long. Germline V CDR1 and CDR2: SNHLY, FYNNEI. J was trimmed by 7 bases and V by 8 bases; bases with no gene match: 7. PCR used 60 Vbeta primers and 13 Jbeta primers. Method: immunoSEQ multiplex PCR; TCRdb's copy keeps in-frame clones and lacks some. This table has over 35,000 clones, 50% to 75% appearing once. The clonotype originates from a human donor in good health. The material sequenced was PBMCs. V and J are TRBV2 and TRBJ1-6, with 8 positions matching TRBD1. For the CDR3, the DNA is TGTGCCAGCCCCGCCGGGACAGGCAATTCACCCCTCCACTTT. It codes for CASPAGTGNSPLHF.